This section outlines one T cell receptor (beta chain) sequence together with its context. The germline V gene encodes CDR1 MNHEY and CDR2 SVGAGI. The CDR3 contains 14 residues. The V and J ends lost 2 bases and 9 bases respectively, with 17 bases between them. TCRdb's copy holds only in-frame clones and misses some; the assay was immunoSEQ multiplex PCR. The sample consists of thousands of clones, roughly 80% of them appearing once. The data derive from a study of T cell repertoires in ileal Crohn's disease. Study details: Median disease duration was about eight years; 35% to 45% smoked at surgery.

The clonotype was recovered from an adult with Crohn's disease. The chain is built from TRBV6-5 and TRBJ2-7, with D unresolved. Source material: ileal tissue. CDR3 nucleotide sequence: TGTGCCAGCAGTTACGGGAATGAGGCAGTCGGGCAGTACTTC. Its protein product is CASSYGNEAVGQYF.